This TCR beta chain came from a study of long-term antiretroviral therapy in people with HIV (dated by TCRdb to 2022 to 2024). Turning to the overall study: Collection of the earliest samples took place about a decade ahead of the 2015 WHO recommendation for immediate ART, at a time when ART was typically delayed until CD4 counts fell. A retrospective serial study tested whether ART initiation and durable HIV suppression were associated with changes in peripheral blood TRB repertoire composition and diversity. From some 28 adults with confirmed HIV infection, the cohort provided 192 cryopreserved PBMC samples, gathered serially across a mean of approximately six years (range 1-12). Among the 25 to 30 participants with HIV, roughly eleven were female. No cross-contamination during QIAcube processing was seen in test extractions of a monoclonal T-cell line run alongside 33 polyclonal samples.

On the study overall, not on this receptor specifically: Owing to limited PBMC availability, only the TCR beta chain was sequenced, without alpha chain pairing. HIV repertoires had narrower CDR3 length ranges than controls, and the network structure suggested an antigen-experienced repertoire that shifted only slightly toward naive after ART. Inferences about post-ART repertoire changes were limited because no data were available on ART adherence, viral resistance or therapy changes. Samples dated from about 2004 to 2018, and the ART regimens used may be less effective than current ones. Expanded TRB clones identified before ART initiation dominated the repertoire across all time points, though the dominance fluctuated and decreased in many PLHIV after ART. ART initiation was associated with a significant increase in TRB diversity, but diversity stayed significantly below transplant donor controls even after long-term ART. Because pre-ART samples had limited cell numbers, unsorted PBMC were profiled rather than sorted CD4+ and CD8+ T cells.

This clone was counted a few times. Its binding antigen is unknown. Base quality data are lacking; no much larger clone is found one base away. Participants were included only if at least one PBMC sample before ART initiation and at least two post-ART samples were available. All participants with HIV were treated in the United States of America. Before DNA extraction, cryopreserved samples of about 1-11 million PBMC were thawed and then washed. At the time of the earliest PBMC sample, participants with HIV were aged between roughly 20 and 55 years. PBMC samples from each participant spanned 1-4 timepoints before ART initiation and 2-8 timepoints after ART initiation, with a median of 7 samples. For every participant, serial HIV viral load, CD4+ T-cell count, ART history and demographic data were obtained. A Qiagen kit on a QIAcube was used to extract genomic DNA from unsorted PBMC, with samples processed in batches of 12.

Sequencing of the TRB variable region was done with the immunoSEQ hsTCRB v3.0 assay at survey level resolution. TRB sequencing targeted a depth of about 35,000-50,000 T-cell genomes per sample. Pooled TRB libraries were sequenced on an Illumina MiSeq with a v3 150-cycle kit. The study's own analysis went as follows. Repertoire analysis was performed in R inside a reproducible Nextflow workflow that covered QC, data transformation and analysis. LymphoSeq2, an R package for AIRR-Seq data exploration, was used to implement custom analyses. A few samples yielding fewer than 5000 total TRB sequences were excluded, leaving 150 to 200 analyzed HIV repertoires. Among the approximately 180 HIV repertoires that were kept, around 59 were collected before ART initiation and about 130 were collected after ART initiation. Repertoires were downsampled to 5000 TRB nucleotide sequences, and summary statistics were averaged over 100 downsampling iterations. The analysis kept only TRB sequences whose CDR3 regions were at least seven amino acids long. A Shannon entropy-derived clonality score and the Gini coefficient were used to measure diversity. In repertoire networks, the top 5000 CDR3 amino acid sequences were linked whenever an edit distance of one separated two sequences. For TRB CDR3 amino acid sequences, antigen specificity groups and MHC restriction were predicted with GLIPH2. CDR3 amino acid sequences were matched against VDJdb and McPAS-TCR to flag known CMV, EBV, HIV or tissue antigen associations. Pre-ART, post-ART and control groups were compared with Wilcoxon signed-rank tests and Holm-Bonferroni correction. The table was pulled from immuneACCESS by TCRdb, which kept in-frame rearrangements only. Such tables lose some clones; where checked, under half of the loss comes from unresolved V genes, and the rest has no known cause. V and J calls plus clone size are reproduced from that table; the DNA served to infer D and trimming. The sample records more than 15,000 clones, 79% of which are singletons. 10% to 11% of the sample is in the top ten clones.

The source material was unsorted PBMCs, sampled 2.3 years after starting antiretroviral therapy. This TCR came from a woman aged 40 to 50 with HIV.

The nucleotide sequence reads as follows: TGTGCCAGCAGCCACCGCACTGATCAGCCCCAGCATTTT. This yields the protein CASSHRTDQPQHF. The rearrangement combines TRBV4-2 with TRBJ1-5, with the D gene call left open. From a lookup of the germline V gene, CDR1 and CDR2 are LGHNA and YNFKEQ. V is shortened by 3 bases, J by 5 bases, and the region joining them spans 8 bases. Its CDR3 holds 13 amino acids, cysteine through phenylalanine. The sequence is cut down to CDR3 DNA, 39 bases in frame from base 1.